Listed here is a single T cell receptor beta chain. What it recognizes is unknown. The sample comes from a study of blood T cells in healthy people across ages. Next came a second PCR, run for about 6 to 11 cycles, which used a sample-barcoded 5' primer along with a J-beta primer mix. TCRdb reanalysed the 5' RACE reads using MiXCR and keeps one entry per CDR3 protein. The sample lists fewer than 900,000 distinct CDR3 sequences, more than 40% seen once, with more than 20% in the top ten. Notes on the study in general: TCR beta diversity, measured per million T cells, fell in a roughly linear way with age.

V lost 5 bases and J lost 0; bases outside the gene matches: 6. Germline assignment: CDR1 DFQATT and CDR2 SNEGSKA (reference sequence). The CDR3 is made up of 17 amino acids. The source of this sequence is a woman aged 55-69 years in good health. The V gene is TRBV20-1, the J gene TRBJ2-1, with 14 positions matching TRBD2. The material sequenced was blood. CDR3 sequence: CSAVGLAGASSYNEQFF. In DNA form, the CDR3 reads TGCAGTGCTGTGGGACTAGCGGGAGCGAGCTCCTACAATGAGCAGTTCTTC.